This T cell receptor beta chain was sequenced during a study of T cell repertoires and Cas9 in healthy adults. Measured with immunoSEQ multiplex PCR; TCRdb has only the in-frame clones, and not every one. The top ten hold roughly 0.69% of the sample, which has around 20,000 clones, about nine tenths seen once. Per germline, CDR1 SGDLS and CDR2 YYNGEE. Trimming cost V 4 bases and J 6 bases; bases outside gene matches: 4. The CDR3 runs to 14 residues. Study-level findings and limits: Reportedly, SpCas9-reactive effector T cell proliferation and function were mitigated by SpCas9-reactive Tregs in vitro.

Concerning this clone itself: Its antigen is unknown.

The V call is TRBV9, the J call TRBJ2-7; TRBD2 matches 13 bases. The sample was CD4+ effector T cells (CD127+, CD25-, CD137-, CD154-) from PBMCs; culture status not recorded. The clonotype originates from a human donor in good health. The CDR3 reads CASSTSGGASEQYF. CDR3 DNA sequence: TGTGCCAGCAGCACTAGCGGGGGGGCCTCCGAGCAGTACTTC.